This T cell receptor (beta chain) comes out of a study of control samples from healthy donors and cancer patients. Produced via immunoSEQ multiplex PCR; TCRdb's table is partial and in-frame only. The sample consists of about 160,000 clones, around 96% of them appearing once. The J segment lost 6 bases and the V segment lost 4 bases, leaving 5 bases of the junction unmatched. From germline, CDR1 is SGHRS and CDR2 YFSETQ. The CDR3 runs to 15 residues. The J gene is TRBJ2-3, the V gene TRBV5-1; 13 bases align to TRBD2. Input material: blood. The origin of this receptor is a woman in her thirties in good health. The CDR3: CASSIGTSGKDTQYF. For the CDR3, the DNA is TGCGCCAGCAGCATCGGGACTAGCGGGAAGGATACGCAGTATTTT.